The clone carrying this T cell receptor beta chain was counted only a few times. The data were obtained in a study of blood T cells in healthy people across ages. The CDR3 has 15 residues. V lost 6 bases, J lost 1 base, and 10 bases stayed unmatched. Germline CDR1 is DFQATT and CDR2 is SNEGSKA (reference sequence). With a J-beta primer mix and a sample-barcoded 5' primer, a second PCR ran about 7 to 11 cycles. From the 5' RACE reads, TCRdb called clonotypes with MiXCR, one entry per CDR3 protein. The table has hundreds of thousands of distinct CDR3 sequences, roughly 43% seen once. The receptor's source is a man older than 75 in good health. Source material: blood. The chain combines TRBV20-1 with TRBJ2-5; 8 bases are shared with TRBD2. The CDR3 here is CSAVSGREVQETQYF. CDR3 in DNA: TGCAGTGCCGTATCCGGGCGGGAGGTCCAAGAGACCCAGTACTTC.